A single sample gave rise to the 2 T cell receptor beta chains below, sequenced in a study of beta chain features in type 1 diabetes. The sequenced template was cDNA made from the entire isolated RNA. Generated by immunoSEQ multiplex PCR, the TCRdb table keeps only in-frame clones and is missing some. The profile shows under 500,000 clones, approximately 31% of them singletons. The sample consisted of naive CD4+ T cells from blood. Source of these receptors: a man between 18 and 29 years old in good health.

As regards this clone: Other DNA sequences in the sample encode the same CDR3. The chain carries TRBV7-3 and TRBJ2-5; 7 nucleotides align to TRBD2. Germline CDR1 SGHTA, CDR2 FQGTGA. The junction had 1 base not matched to a gene; V was cut back by 1 base and J by 2 bases. There are 14 residues in the CDR3. CDR3 nucleotides: TGTGCCAGCAGCTTAAGCGGGAGACAAGAGACCCAGTACTTC. The encoded protein is CASSLSGRQETQYF.

This clone showed up just a few times. J is TRBJ2-7 and V is TRBV15; no clear D. The CDR3 loop spans 12 amino acids. Germline V gives CDR1 LNHNV, CDR2 YYDKDF (reference sequence). Trimming cost V 1 base and J 7 bases, with 8 bases left between them. The CDR3 loop is CATSRVDREQYF. CDR3 coding DNA: TGTGCCACCAGCAGAGTTGACCGGGAGCAGTACTTC.